A selection of T cell receptor beta chains follows, all from one sample in a study of blood T cell repertoires in COVID-19. Sequencing used immunoSEQ multiplex PCR; TCRdb keeps in-frame clones, though not all of them. The table has 270,000 or so clones, 86% seen once. What was sequenced was peripheral blood. The receptors originated from a man aged 40-50 years with active or convalescent COVID-19. Both conserved end residues are part of each CDR3. A D gene is named only where the DNA matches it firmly. Size is omitted from some rows. Given values are once, few, many or a class for expanded clones.

NA,TRBV10-2,TRBJ1-1,12,NA,TGCGCCAGCAGCGCCGCGGATGGGTTGGCTTTCTTT,CASSAADGLAFF
TRBD1,TRBV20-1,TRBJ1-2,13,NA,TGCAGTGCTAGTCCCGGACAGGGCGATGGCTACACCTTC,CSASPGQGDGYTF
NA,TRBV6-1,TRBJ2-7,14,few,TGTGCCAGCAGTGAACCGGGACACAGTTACGAGCAGTACTTC,CASSEPGHSYEQYF
NA,TRBV28,TRBJ1-1,13,NA,TGTGCCAGCAGTTTAGGGGCGAGCAGAGAAGCTTTCTTT,CASSLGASREAFF
NA,TRBV19,TRBJ1-5,13,NA,TGTGCCAGTAGTGATAGGGGGTATCAGCCCCAGCATTTT,CASSDRGYQPQHF
NA,TRBV27,TRBJ2-5,16,NA,TGTGCCAGCAGCCCAAAAGGCGTGGTAGGGGAAGGGGCCCAGTACTTC,CASSPKGVVGEGAQYF
NA,TRBV11-2,TRBJ1-2,13,NA,TGTGCCAGCAGCTTAAGTCAGGTCTATGGCTACACCTTC,CASSLSQVYGYTF
NA,TRBV28,TRBJ1-1,16,few,TGTGCCAGCAGTCGAGGCAGGGGAAGAGGGGCTACTGAAGCTTTCTTT,CASSRGRGRGATEAFF
TRBD1,TRBV18,TRBJ1-5,13,NA,TGTGCCAGCTCTTCAGGGGGCGATCAGCCCCAGCATTTT,CASSSGGDQPQHF
NA,TRBV27,TRBJ1-1,14,NA,TGTGCCAGCAGTTTGGTGGGGGCAGGAACTGAAGCTTTCTTT,CASSLVGAGTEAFF
TRBD2,TRBV4-1,TRBJ2-7,16,once,TGCGCCAGCAGTATCGGACTAGCGGGGGCCTCCTACGAGCAGTACTTC,CASSIGLAGASYEQYF
TRBD2,TRBV5-1,TRBJ2-1,16,NA,TGCGCCAGCAGCGCCGCGGGAGTTTCCCCCTCCGATGAGCAGTTCTTC,CASSAAGVSPSDEQFF
TRBD2,TRBV5-6,TRBJ2-7,15,NA,TGTGCCAGCAGCTTGGGACTAGCGGGATCCTACGAGCAGTACTTC,CASSLGLAGSYEQYF
NA,TRBV19,TRBJ2-4,13,NA,TGTGCCAGTAAAGGGGTAGCCAAAAACATTCAGTACTTC,CASKGVAKNIQYF
TRBD1,TRBV28,TRBJ1-4,16,NA,TGTGCCAGCAGCCATAGAGGCGGGACAGGGAACGAAAAACTGTTTTTT,CASSHRGGTGNEKLFF
NA,TRBV11-3,TRBJ1-4,14,NA,TGTGCCAGCAGCTTCGGTACAACTAATGAAAAACTGTTTTTT,CASSFGTTNEKLFF
NA,TRBV4-2,TRBJ1-5,14,NA,TGTGCCAGCAGCCAAGACTGGCTCAATCAGCCCCAGCATTTT,CASSQDWLNQPQHF
TRBD2,TRBV5-1,TRBJ2-5,14,NA,TGCGCCAGCAGCACAGGACTAGACAAAGAGACCCAGTACTTC,CASSTGLDKETQYF
TRBD2,TRBV5-4,TRBJ2-2,16,NA,TGTGCCAGCAGTAACCGGCGGGGGGAAAACACCGGGGAGCTGTTTTTT,CASSNRRGENTGELFF
NA,TRBV6-5,TRBJ1-2,14,once,TGTGCCAGCAGTTTTGGCAGGGAAAGTGGTGGCTACACCTTC,CASSFGRESGGYTF
TRBD2,TRBV11-2,TRBJ2-2,16,NA,TGTGCCAGCAGCTTCTCTAGCGGGAGGGGACCCGGGGAGCTGTTTTTT,CASSFSSGRGPGELFF
NA,TRBV10-3,TRBJ1-1,12,few,TGTGCCATAGACGGGGGGAGTACTGAAGCTTTCTTT,CAIDGGSTEAFF
NA,TRBV6-1,TRBJ2-1,18,few,TGTGCCAGCAGTGAAGATAATAGAGGGCCTCCTCCCTACAATGAGCAGTTCTTC,CASSEDNRGPPPYNEQFF
TRBD1,TRBV7-9,TRBJ1-5,16,few,TGTGCCAGCAGCTTAGATTTCGGGCCCCAGGGGGCTCTCCAGCATTTT,CASSLDFGPQGALQHF
TRBD2,TRBV19,TRBJ2-2,15,NA,TGTGCCAGTAGGGTTAGCGGGACGAACACCGGGGAGCTGTTTTTT,CASRVSGTNTGELFF
NA,TRBV7-4,TRBJ1-6,12,NA,TGTGCCCGGGACTCCTATAATTCACCCCTCCACTTT,CARDSYNSPLHF